Listed here is a single T cell receptor (beta chain). Method: immunoSEQ multiplex PCR; TCRdb's copy keeps in-frame clones and lacks some. The profile covers tens of thousands of clones, with about nine tenths appearing a single time and roughly 0.54% taken by the ten largest. This entry belongs to a study of T cell changes during pregnancy in multiple sclerosis. The germline CDR1 and CDR2 sequences are MNHNS and SASEGT. CDR3 size: 14 residues. Trimming removed 4 bases at V and 6 bases at J, with 13 bases between. The chain carries TRBV6-1 and TRBJ1-5; TRBD1 is a possible D gene (6 bases). The sequence came from a female donor with multiple sclerosis, enrolled in a pregnancy study. The source material was CD4+ T cells from peripheral blood mononuclear cells, sampled in the first trimester of pregnancy. This CDR3 is CASSGRTGFQPQHF. DNA of the CDR3: TGTGCCAGCAGTGGGCGCACAGGGTTTCAGCCCCAGCATTTT.